A single sample is the source of the 10 T cell receptor beta chains below, sequenced in a study of OX40 agonist ivuxolimab in advanced cancers. Clones were read by immunoSEQ multiplex PCR, and TCRdb kept only the in-frame ones, dropping some. Of approximately 77,000 clones in the sample, around 91% were seen once. The sample in question was CD4+ or CD8+ T cells sorted from blood, obtained in a trial of the OX40 agonist ivuxolimab. Every receptor here comes from an adult with an advanced solid tumor such as melanoma, head and neck, liver or kidney cancer.

This rearrangement joins TRBV7-2 to TRBJ2-3; D remains ambiguous. V lost 0 bases to trimming and J lost 2 bases, with 6 bases between them. Germline CDR1 and CDR2: SGHTA and FQGNSA. The CDR3 spans 14 residues. CDR3 sequence (DNA): TGTGCCAGCAGCTTAGCCGCTTCCACAGATACGCAGTATTTT. It codes for CASSLAASTDTQYF. The entire variable domain, with the rest obtained from reference TRBV7-2 and TRBJ2-3, is as follows: GAGVSQSPSNKVTEKGKDVELRCDPISGHTALYWYRQSLGQGLEFLIYFQGNSAPDKSGLPSDRFSAERTGGSVSTLTIQRTQQEDSAVYLCASSLAASTDTQYFGPGTRLTVL.

This clone was counted between two and nine times. The chain recombines TRBV28 with TRBJ2-3; tentatively, D is TRBD2 (5 bases). Trimming stripped 8 bases from V and 8 bases from J, with 20 bases between. There are 14 residues in the CDR3. The germline gives CDR1 MDHEN, CDR2 SYDVKM. In DNA form, the CDR3 reads TGTGCCAGCTTCGGACTGCGAAACGTGGGTACGCAGTATTTT. Its translation: CASFGLRNVGTQYF. Looking up the rest from reference TRBV28 and TRBJ2-3 gives the full variable domain: DVKVTQSSRYLVKRTGEKVFLECVQDMDHENMFWYRQDPGLGLRLIYFSYDVKMKEKGDIPEGYSVSREKKERFSLILESASTNQTSMYLCASFGLRNVGTQYFGPGTRLTVL.

This clone was detected only once. V usage is TRBV9 and J usage is TRBJ2-7, with D perhaps matching TRBD1 (5 bases). The CDR3 consists of 14 residues. Germline CDR1 SGDLS, CDR2 YYNGEE. The V gene lost 4 bases and the J gene lost 0 bases, with 11 bases spanning the gap. The CDR3 DNA is TGTGCCAGCAGCCCCCGACAGACCTCCTACGAGCAGTACTTC. It codes for CASSPRQTSYEQYF.

V gene TRBV7-2 combines with J gene TRBJ2-5; 8 bases align to TRBD2. The CDR3 spans 16 residues. Germline CDR1 reads SGHTA; CDR2 reads FQGNSA. Losses at the gene ends were 1 base for V and 2 bases for J; bases not matched to a gene: 6. In DNA, the CDR3 is TGTGCCAGCAGCTTAGTCGGGCAGCGGGGGCAAGAGACCCAGTACTTC. Translating gives CASSLVGQRGQETQYF. The variable domain in full, completed from reference TRBV7-2 and TRBJ2-5, reads GAGVSQSPSNKVTEKGKDVELRCDPISGHTALYWYRQSLGQGLEFLIYFQGNSAPDKSGLPSDRFSAERTGGSVSTLTIQRTQQEDSAVYLCASSLVGQRGQETQYFGPGTRLLVL.

V and J are TRBV5-1 and TRBJ2-5; tentatively, D is TRBD1 or TRBD2 (7 bases each). Germline lookup yields CDR1 SGHRS and CDR2 YFSETQ. This CDR3 region has 17 residues. V was pared by 0 bases and J by 5 bases, with 20 bases between. The CDR3 bases are TGCGCCAGCAGCTTGGAGGGCGCAGGGGGGGGTCGGGAGACCCAGTACTTC. This codes for CASSLEGAGGGRETQYF.

This sequence joins TRBV7-2 and TRBJ2-7, with 8 nucleotides matching TRBD2. The CDR3 sequence is 15 residues long. Trimming at V came to 5 bases and at J to 1 base, leaving 7 bases not matched to a gene. Germline assignment: CDR1 SGHTA and CDR2 FQGNSA. The DNA of the CDR3 is TGTGCCAGCAGCCCTACAGCGGGGGTGTCCTACGAGCAGTACTTC. It specifies CASSPTAGVSYEQYF.

The V gene is TRBV7-9, the J gene TRBJ1-2, with unresolved D. Per the germline V gene, CDR1 is SEHNR and CDR2 is FQNEAQ (reference sequence). The CDR3 is 13 residues long. The germline V and J ends were trimmed by 4 bases and 7 bases, with 13 bases remaining between them. DNA for the CDR3: TGTGCCAGCAGCTCCCAGACCTCGAGTGGCTACACCTTC. Protein product: CASSSQTSSGYTF.

This clone was counted only a few times. The rearrangement uses TRBV5-1 and TRBJ1-2, with a weak D call TRBD1 (6 bases). Germline V lookup: CDR1 SGHRS, CDR2 YFSETQ. The CDR3 spans 14 residues. V lost 4 bases and J lost 8, with 18 bases in between. The CDR3 protein is CASSEGGGNQGYTF. Written as DNA, the CDR3 is TGCGCCAGCAGCGAAGGGGGAGGTAATCAGGGCTACACCTTC.

The V call is TRBV15, the J call TRBJ1-5; maybe TRBD1 (5 bases). Trimming pared 4 bases from V and 3 bases from J, leaving 10 bases between. Germline V gene data show CDR1 as LNHNV and CDR2 as YYDKDF (reference sequence). The CDR3 sequence is 14 residues long. The CDR3 loop reads CATSNRGTNQPQHF. CDR3 bases: TGTGCCACCAGCAACCGGGGGACCAATCAGCCCCAGCATTTT. The variable domain in full, completed from reference TRBV15 and TRBJ1-5, reads DAMVIQNPRYQVTQFGKPVTLSCSQTLNHNVMYWYQQKSSQAPKLLFHYYDKDFNNEADTPDNFQSRRPNTSFCFLDIRSPGLGDTAMYLCATSNRGTNQPQHFGDGTRLSIL.

The chain carries TRBV18 and TRBJ2-1; no clear D. Germline-derived CDR1 and CDR2 are KGHSH and LQKENI. Trimming shortened V by 3 bases and J by 1 base, and 7 bases separated the two germline ends. This CDR3 region has 14 residues. The CDR3 sequence: CASSPASSYNEQFF. The CDR3 DNA sequence: TGTGCCAGCTCACCGGCTAGTTCCTACAATGAGCAGTTCTTC.